The 16 T cell receptor beta chains below come from one sample, sequenced in a study of blood T cells in healthy people across ages. Primers used in a second PCR of roughly 7 to 12 cycles were a sample-barcoded 5' primer and a J-beta primer mix. One entry per CDR3 protein results from TCRdb running MiXCR on the 5' RACE reads. The sample lists 2 million or so distinct CDR3 sequences; 49% were seen once. The sequencing sample was made of blood. These receptors were taken from a woman aged 40 to 50 in good health.

This clonotype was detected a few times. The chain has TRBV6-5 and TRBJ2-5; possible D gene TRBD1, 5 bases. This CDR3 is 15 amino acids long. Germline CDR1 and CDR2: MNHEY and SVGAGI. Trimming stripped 0 bases from V and 1 base from J, with 9 bases between. DNA for the CDR3: TGTGCCAGCAGTTACTCGAGACAGACCCAAGAGACCCAGTACTTC. Translation gives CASSYSRQTQETQYF.

The V and J genes are TRBV12-3 or TRBV12-4 and TRBJ2-4; 9 bases match TRBD2. The J call may be faulty, since TRBJ2-5 better matches the DNA end. The CDR3 runs 17 residues. Here the CDR3 reads CASSLAGIAGVQETQYF. DNA for the CDR3: TGTGCCAGCAGTTTAGCGGGGATAGCGGGGGTACAAGAGACCCAGTACTTC.

The chain has TRBV7-9 and TRBJ2-6; D uncertain. CDR1 SEHNR and CDR2 FQNEAQ come from the germline V gene (reference sequence). The ends were cut back, 5 bases at V and 4 bases at J, with 15 bases in the middle. The CDR3 runs 16 residues. The CDR3 spells CASSGIQLSGANVLTF. The CDR3 DNA is TGTGCCAGCAGCGGTATACAGCTTTCCGGGGCCAACGTCCTGACTTTC.

The rearrangement joins TRBV3-1 to TRBJ2-7, with 9 nucleotides matching TRBD2. Germline loops: CDR1 LGHDT, CDR2 YNNKEL (reference sequence). The ends lost 0 bases at V and 1 base at J; junction bases unmatched: 10. The CDR3 extends over 18 amino acids. CDR3 nucleotide sequence: TGTGCCAGCAGCCAAGATAACCTAGCGGGGTCCGGATCCTACGAGCAGTACTTC. As protein: CASSQDNLAGSGSYEQYF.

The J gene is TRBJ2-7, the V gene TRBV7-9, with TRBD2 identical over 13 bases. The trim removed 5 bases at V and 10 bases at J, leaving 14 bases unmatched. This CDR3 has 16 residues. Per the germline V gene, CDR1 is SEHNR and CDR2 is FQNEAQ (reference sequence). The CDR3 DNA follows: TGTGCCAGCAGCCAGGGACTAGCGGGGAAGCAACCTACCCAGTACTTC. Translated, it gives CASSQGLAGKQPTQYF.

The chain carries TRBV4-2 and TRBJ1-5, with 7 positions matching TRBD1. The length of the CDR3 is 16 residues. Germline lookup yields CDR1 LGHNA and CDR2 YNFKEQ. The trim removed 4 bases at V and 0 bases at J, leaving 6 bases unmatched. The CDR3 reads CASSRDRANSNQPQHF. DNA for the CDR3: TGTGCCAGCAGCCGGGACAGAGCTAATAGCAATCAGCCCCAGCATTTT.

This clonotype has at least ten counts. The V call is TRBV29-1, the J call TRBJ2-1; 9 bases are shared with TRBD2. CDR1 and CDR2 from the germline V gene are SQVTM and ANQGSEA. The CDR3 contains 14 residues. Losses at the gene ends were 7 bases for V and 2 bases for J; bases not matched to a gene: 6. CDR3 in DNA: TGCAGCGCCGGAGCGGGGGGTACCTACAATGAGCAGTTCTTC. Its translation is CSAGAGGTYNEQFF.

This chain joins TRBV6-5 and TRBJ1-4, with TRBD1 matching over 10 bases. V shed 0 bases and J 8 bases; nucleotides not matched to a gene: 3. This CDR3 is 15 amino acids long. CDR1 is MNHEY, CDR2 SVGAGI, per germline. The CDR3: CASSYSTGGAEKLFF. CDR3 bases: TGTGCCAGCAGTTACTCGACAGGGGGCGCGGAAAAACTGTTTTTT.

This chain links TRBV11-2 with TRBJ2-4; D is unresolved. Trimming cost V 2 bases and J 0 bases, with 17 bases left between them. The CDR3 is 18 residues long. Germline V CDR1 and CDR2: SGHAT, FQNNGV. In DNA form, the CDR3 reads TGTGCCAGCAGCTTAAGCATCTTAGGATCCTTAGCCAAAAACATTCAGTACTTC. Protein product: CASSLSILGSLAKNIQYF.

The rearrangement joins TRBV20-1 to TRBJ1-5; 11 nucleotides match TRBD1. Looked up from germline, CDR1 is DFQATT and CDR2 is SNEGSKA (reference sequence). The J segment lost 7 bases and the V segment lost 5 bases, leaving 10 bases of the junction unmatched. The CDR3 is 15 amino acids. The CDR3, as DNA: TGCAGTGCTGCCCGCCCGGGACAGGGGGGACAGCCCCAGCATTTT. Protein product: CSAARPGQGGQPQHF.

This clonotype was seen a few times. CDR3 DNA: TGTGCCAGCAGTTTATCTACAGGGGTCTTGGAGACCCAGTACTTC. Residues: CASSLSTGVLETQYF. The chain carries TRBV28 and TRBJ2-7; 7 nucleotides match TRBD1. The assigned J gene may be wrong: the sequence end matches TRBJ2-5 better. Germline CDR1 reads MDHEN; CDR2 reads SYDVKM. This CDR3 comprises 15 residues.

This clonotype turned up a few times. This sequence joins TRBV7-2 and TRBJ2-1; D might be TRBD1 (5 bases). This CDR3 contains 13 residues. With 0 bases removed from V and 14 bases from J, the gap between germline ends came to 14 bases. Per the germline V gene, CDR1 is SGHTA and CDR2 is FQGNSA. The CDR3, as DNA: TGTGCCAGCAGCTTAGCGCTAAACAGGCGGAAGTTCTTC. This sequence encodes CASSLALNRRKFF.

The J gene is TRBJ1-2, the V gene TRBV7-8; TRBD1 might be the D (6 bases). The CDR3 consists of 17 residues. V lost 4 bases and J 7 bases, leaving 25 bases between the germline ends. Germline CDR1 and CDR2: SGHVS and FQNEAQ. The CDR3 is CASSYRMAGAGWRGYTF. CDR3 nucleotides: TGTGCCAGCAGCTATAGAATGGCGGGGGCGGGTTGGCGTGGCTACACCTTC.

The CDR3 region is CASSFGRGHQNIQYF. In DNA form, the CDR3 reads TGTGCCAGCAGTTTCGGCAGGGGGCATCAAAACATTCAGTACTTC. The V and J genes are TRBV6-6 and TRBJ2-4; 8 bases line up with TRBD1. The trim removed 4 bases at V and 5 bases at J, leaving 7 bases unmatched. In germline, CDR1 is MNHNY, CDR2 SVGAGI (reference sequence). The CDR3 loop spans 15 amino acids.

The V gene is TRBV24-1, the J gene TRBJ1-5; 7 bases align to TRBD1. CDR1 is KGHDR, CDR2 SFDVKD, per germline. J gave up 3 bases and V 12 bases, and 10 bases lay outside the gene matches. The CDR3 has 14 amino acids. For the CDR3, the DNA is TGTGCCTCGGCGGAGGGGGCGGTCAATCAGCCCCAGCATTTT. It is translated as CASAEGAVNQPQHF.

V is TRBV15 and J is TRBJ2-1, with D possibly being TRBD1 (5 bases). V was cut by 5 bases and J by 1 base, with 18 bases left in between. The CDR3 totals 17 residues. Germline V gives CDR1 LNHNV, CDR2 YYDKDF (reference sequence). CDR3 residues: CATSPVLKGASYNEQFF. CDR3 nucleotide sequence: TGTGCCACCAGCCCGGTCCTAAAAGGGGCGTCCTACAATGAGCAGTTCTTC.